This is a list of T cell receptor beta chains from one sample in a study of read filtering for tumor transcriptome and immune sequencing. TCRdb reanalysed the reads using MiXCR and keeps one entry per CDR3 protein. The data contain roughly 90,000 distinct CDR3 sequences, around a fifth of them singletons. The specimen was a population of CD138-negative cells sorted from bone marrow. The receptors here all came from a donor aged 40 or older with multiple myeloma. CDR3s include the opening cysteine and the closing phenylalanine or tryptophan. A D gene is named only where the DNA matches it firmly. A clone size is listed for some rows: how often the clone was seen (once, few, many), or a class if it is expanded.

few,TRBV7-2,TRBJ1-5,NA,TGTGCCAGCAGCCTCCGACACTATAGCAATCAGCCCCAGCATTTT,CASSLRHYSNQPQHF
many,TRBV9,TRBJ2-1,NA,TGTGCCAGCACCTCTGAGCGGGCCTACAATGAGCAGTTCTTC,CASTSERAYNEQFF
many,TRBV7-3,TRBJ2-1,TRBD2,TGTGCCAGCAGCTCTCGCGGGGGACCCCGTAGTAATGAGCAGTTCTTC,CASSSRGGPRSNEQFF
many,TRBV5-1,TRBJ2-1,TRBD2,TGTGCCAGCAGCTTGGCCCCAGCGGGGGGGCGTTACAATGAGCAGTTCTTC,CASSLAPAGGRYNEQFF
NA,TRBV19,TRBJ1-5,NA,TGTGCCAGTAGGGAGGCTCAAAATCAGCCCCAGCATTTT,CASREAQNQPQHF
many,TRBV7-2,TRBJ2-3,NA,TGTGCCAGCAGCTTAGACACGGATACGCAGTATTTT,CASSLDTDTQYF
many,TRBV6-1,TRBJ1-2,NA,TGTGCCAGCAGTGGTGACCGGGACGGCTATGGCTACACCTTC,CASSGDRDGYGYTF
many,TRBV19,TRBJ1-2,NA,TGTGCCAGTACTCGGGGACGTTCTAACTATGGCTACACCTTC,CASTRGRSNYGYTF
few,TRBV5-4,TRBJ2-3,TRBD2,TGTGCCAGCAAAGGCGGGGGGACGCACACAGATACGCAGTATTTT,CASKGGGTHTDTQYF
NA,TRBV9,TRBJ2-3,NA,TGTGCCAGCAGCCCCCGGGGGACCACAGATACGCAGTATTTT,CASSPRGTTDTQYF
NA,TRBV7-9,TRBJ2-7,NA,TGTGCCAGCAGCTTAGGAGGGGACACTTACTACGAGCAGTACTTC,CASSLGGDTYYEQYF
many,TRBV5-1,TRBJ2-1,TRBD1,TGCGCCAGCAGCCTGGGACAGGGGGCTTCGAATGAGCAGTTCTTC,CASSLGQGASNEQFF
many,TRBV10-3,TRBJ2-1,NA,TGTGCCATCAGTAACACCGGGACTGCAACAATAGAGCAGTTCTTC,CAISNTGTATIEQFF